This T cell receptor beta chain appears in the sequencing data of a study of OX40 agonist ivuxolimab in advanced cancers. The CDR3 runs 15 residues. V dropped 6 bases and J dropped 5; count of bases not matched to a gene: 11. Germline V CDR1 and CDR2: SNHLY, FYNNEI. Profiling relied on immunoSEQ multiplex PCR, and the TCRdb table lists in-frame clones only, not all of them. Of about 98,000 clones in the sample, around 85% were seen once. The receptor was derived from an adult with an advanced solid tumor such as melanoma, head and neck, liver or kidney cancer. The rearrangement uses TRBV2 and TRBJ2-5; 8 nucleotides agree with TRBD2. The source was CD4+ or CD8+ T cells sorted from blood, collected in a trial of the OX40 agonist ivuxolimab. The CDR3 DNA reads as TGTGCCAGCAGCCTCCCGAGCGGGAGAGGGGAGACCCAGTACTTC. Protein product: CASSLPSGRGETQYF.